This record concerns one T cell receptor beta chain sequence. This record belongs to a study of blood T cell repertoires in COVID-19. Original data processing: Counts of nucleated cells, estimated from reference gene primer amplification, were obtained. TCRdb's table, derived via immunoSEQ multiplex PCR, lists solely in-frame clones and lacks some. V, J and clone size derive from that table, while D and trimming were established from the DNA sequence. This sample has about 130,000 clones; approximately 81% occur once, and the top ten carry less than 6.5%. Germline assignment: CDR1 MDHEN and CDR2 SYDVKM. Trimming shortened V by 8 bases and J by 1 base, and 15 bases separated the two germline ends. This CDR3 has 14 residues.

The sequenced material came from peripheral blood. The chain carries TRBV28 and TRBJ2-7; D might be TRBD1 (5 bases). The TCR sequence derives from a man aged 60 to 69 with acute or convalescent COVID-19. The CDR3 nucleotides are TGTGCCAGCCGATCCCCTAGACAGTCCTACGAGCAGTACTTC. Its protein is CASRSPRQSYEQYF.